This T cell receptor (beta chain) was observed in a study of blood T cell repertoires in COVID-19. CDR3 length: 15 amino acids. The germline V gene encodes CDR1 ENHRY and CDR2 SYGVKD. The V end lost 0 bases, the J end lost 5 bases, and 14 bases lay between the germline ends. The protocol was immunoSEQ multiplex PCR, while the TCRdb copy is restricted to in-frame clones and leaves out a portion. The sample shows 300,000 to 450,000 clones, around 84% of them seen only once. Specimen: peripheral blood. The rearrangement uses TRBV10-3 and TRBJ2-7; TRBD1 is a possible D gene (6 bases). The sequence came from a human donor in a cohort sampled during active COVID-19. The CDR3 region has the DNA TGTGCCATCAGTGAGTCCTCATGGACAGCAAACGAGCAGTACTTC. It specifies CAISESSWTANEQYF.